This T cell receptor (beta chain) was profiled in a study of post-analysis software for immune sequencing data. About the study: Several disease courses (relapsing-remitting, secondary progressive and progressive-relapsing) of multiple sclerosis were included. Study-level results: Controls' normalized Chao1 diversity significantly exceeded that of multiple sclerosis patients. When patients were compared with controls, four or five TRBV segments were more frequent, TRBV5-6, TRBV5-1 and TRBV20-1 among them.

V was clipped by 7 bases and J by 4 bases; unmatched bases: 8. The CDR3 is 14 residues long. Germline lookup yields CDR1 MNHNS and CDR2 SASEGT. Notes on this clonotype: Antigen unknown.

Each TCR beta cDNA library carried unique molecular identifiers. Between roughly 1 and 10 million T cells gave rise to some 470,000 cDNA molecules. From the PCR reads, TCRdb called clonotypes with MiXCR, one entry per CDR3 protein. The table has under 650,000 distinct CDR3 sequences, roughly 40% seen once; the top ten hold more than 1.5%. This rearrangement joins TRBV6-1 to TRBJ2-5; TRBD1 matches at 8 bases. The sample was blood. The receptor was isolated from a girl aged 10 to 17 with multiple sclerosis. The CDR3 DNA reads TGTGCCAGCACGGCGGACAGGGTGAGAGAGACCCAGTACTTC. Protein: CASTADRVRETQYF.